The 25 T cell receptor beta chains below come from one sample, sequenced in a study of T cells after yellow fever vaccination. TCRdb used MiXCR to reprocess the 5' RACE reads, holding one entry per CDR3 protein. The sample includes roughly 500,000 distinct CDR3 sequences, under 25% seen only once; the top ten take 13% to 15%. This specimen consisted of PBMCs, obtained 15 days after the yellow fever booster vaccination. Every receptor here comes from a man aged 25 to 40 who received the YFV17D yellow fever vaccine.

The chain links TRBV6-5 to TRBJ2-7, with 9 bases identical to TRBD1. Germline lookup yields CDR1 MNHEY and CDR2 SVGAGI. With V trimmed by 5 bases and J by 1 base, 6 bases remained unmatched. The CDR3 has 15 residues. The CDR3 nucleotides are TGTGCCAGCAGTCCGGGACAGGGTAAATCCTACGAGCAGTACTTC. As protein: CASSPGQGKSYEQYF.

This clonotype showed up just once. The V gene is TRBV20-1, the J gene TRBJ2-3; tentatively, D is TRBD1 (5 bases). Deletions cut 3 bases from V and 6 bases from J, with 13 bases between. The CDR3 spans 13 residues. Per germline, CDR1 DFQATT and CDR2 SNEGSKA (reference sequence). The CDR3 nucleotides read TGCAGTGCTAGCATCGCCTCAGGGGATACGCAGTATTTT. Encoded protein: CSASIASGDTQYF.

The rearrangement links TRBV7-2 to TRBJ1-6; possible D gene TRBD1, 6 bases. The V end was cut by 5 bases, the J end by 7 bases, with 12 bases between. The germline CDR1 and CDR2 sequences are SGHTA and FQGNSA. The CDR3 consists of 14 residues. The CDR3 DNA sequence: TGTGCCAGCAGCATGGACAGCCAGAATTCACCCCTCCACTTT. Encoded protein: CASSMDSQNSPLHF.

This clonotype was observed a few times. This chain connects TRBV7-2 to TRBJ2-3; TRBD1 agrees at 8 bases. Germline assignment: CDR1 SGHTA and CDR2 FQGNSA. The CDR3 consists of 14 residues. The J segment lost 4 bases and the V segment lost 5 bases, leaving 5 bases of the junction unmatched. CDR3 DNA sequence: TGTGCCAGCAGCGGGAGGACAGGGTCAGATACGCAGTATTTT. It codes for CASSGRTGSDTQYF. The full variable domain, with the rest looked up from reference TRBV7-2 and TRBJ2-3, is GAGVSQSPSNKVTEKGKDVELRCDPISGHTALYWYRQSLGQGLEFLIYFQGNSAPDKSGLPSDRFSAERTGGSVSTLTIQRTQQEDSAVYLCASSGRTGSDTQYFGPGTRLTVL.

A few counts support this clonotype. The chain is built from TRBV9 and TRBJ2-5; 12 bases align to TRBD2. V lost 0 bases and J lost 4; bases outside the gene matches: 16. In germline, CDR1 is SGDLS, CDR2 YYNGEE. This CDR3 is 20 amino acids long. The CDR3 coding sequence is TGTGCCAGCAGCGTAGACCCGACTTCCACCCGGACTAGCGGGATAGAGACCCAGTACTTC. Translation gives CASSVDPTSTRTSGIETQYF.

The sample holds a few counts of this clonotype. J is TRBJ2-6 and V is TRBV7-8; D not certain. V was cut by 5 bases and J by 10 bases, with 9 bases left in between. Germline CDR1 and CDR2: SGHVS and FQNEAQ. There are 12 residues in the CDR3. The CDR3 loop reads CASSPRGNVLTF. The CDR3 DNA reads as TGTGCCAGCAGCCCACGTGGGAACGTCCTGACTTTC.

A few counts support this clonotype. The chain uses TRBV9 and TRBJ2-5; TRBD2 is a possible D gene (6 bases). CDR3 size: 18 residues. Germline V CDR1 and CDR2: SGDLS, YYNGEE. V was clipped by 3 bases and J by 5 bases, with 26 bases between them. This CDR3 is CASSASETSPSWEETQYF. CDR3 sequence (DNA): TGTGCCAGCAGCGCTAGTGAGACTAGTCCCTCGTGGGAGGAGACCCAGTACTTC.

DNA for the CDR3: TGTGCCTGGGGCCGAGTTTTGAGCGGAGTGCAGTATTTT. Its protein is CAWGRVLSGVQYF. V is TRBV30 and J is TRBJ2-3; possibly TRBD2 for D (5 bases). The CDR3 runs 13 residues. The germline CDR1 and CDR2 sequences are GTSNPN and SVGIG (reference sequence). Trimming took off 5 bases at V and 11 bases at J, with 20 bases between the two ends.

V usage is TRBV7-9 and J usage is TRBJ2-3, with D perhaps TRBD1 (5 bases). V was trimmed by 0 bases and J by 10 bases, leaving 11 bases between them. This CDR3 is 13 amino acids long. Germline-derived CDR1 and CDR2 are SEHNR and FQNEAQ (reference sequence). The CDR3 DNA is TGTGCCAGCAGCTTAGCGGGGCCCCGCGCGCAGTATTTT. The encoded protein is CASSLAGPRAQYF.

This clonotype was counted only a few times. The chain recombines TRBV7-9 with TRBJ2-6; a possible D gene is TRBD2 (6 bases). This CDR3 region has 17 residues. The V gene's germline CDR1 is SEHNR and CDR2 FQNEAQ (reference sequence). The V end lost 6 bases, the J end lost 2 bases, and 17 bases lay between the germline ends. CDR3: CASSSQRLVAGANVLTF. Here the CDR3 DNA reads TGTGCCAGCAGTTCGCAACGACTAGTGGCTGGGGCCAACGTCCTGACTTTC.

The V and J genes are TRBV5-1 and TRBJ2-3; D is undetermined. Trimming left V 3 bases short and J 2 bases short, with 10 bases between. Germline V gene sequence: CDR1 SGHRS, CDR2 YFSETQ. The CDR3 sequence is 14 residues long. The CDR3 coding sequence is TGCGCCAGCAGCTACGACCGAAACACAGATACGCAGTATTTT. Its protein product is CASSYDRNTDTQYF.

The chain recombines TRBV18 with TRBJ1-6, with 9 bases identical to TRBD1. The CDR3 spans 16 residues. CDR1 KGHSH and CDR2 LQKENI come from the germline V gene. Germline trimming cut 5 bases from V and 3 bases from J; bases unmatched to any gene: 5. CDR3 DNA: TGTGCCAGCTCAACAGGGGGCGGTCACTATAATTCACCCCTCCACTTT. It is translated as CASSTGGGHYNSPLHF.

The V gene is TRBV11-2, the J gene TRBJ2-6, with 8 bases lining up with TRBD2. The germline V gene encodes CDR1 SGHAT and CDR2 FQNNGV. V gave up 1 base and J gave up 6 bases; unmatched junction bases: 11. CDR3 length: 18 residues. CDR3 residues: CASSLVPGGGLKANVLTF. In nucleotides, the CDR3 is TGTGCCAGCAGCTTAGTACCGGGAGGGGGGTTGAAGGCCAACGTCCTGACTTTC.

In its sample, this clonotype was seen a few times. The chain couples TRBV5-1 to TRBJ2-1; TRBD2 aligns across 8 bases. V shed 1 base, J shed 6 bases, and the junction held 3 bases outside the gene matches. Germline V lookup: CDR1 SGHRS, CDR2 YFSETQ. This CDR3 comprises 14 residues. For the CDR3, the DNA is TGCGCCAGCAGCTTGAGTAGCGGGGTCAATGAGCAGTTCTTC. This codes for CASSLSSGVNEQFF.

This clonotype was counted only a few times. The genes are TRBV3-1 and TRBJ2-2, with 7 bases lining up with TRBD2. CDR3 length: 15 residues. Germline CDR1 and CDR2: LGHDT and YNNKEL (reference sequence). Trimming removed 1 base from V and 6 bases from J; junction bases left unmatched: 5. DNA for the CDR3: TGTGCCAGCAGCCAAGGACTTCGGGGGGCCGGGGAGCTGTTTTTT. Translation: CASSQGLRGAGELFF.

The V and J genes are TRBV7-2 and TRBJ2-7, with TRBD2 matching over 11 bases. Germline values: CDR1 SGHTA, CDR2 FQGNSA. V was clipped by 1 base and J by 5 bases; unmatched bases: 1. The CDR3 totals 14 residues. The CDR3: CASSLDSGRDEQYF. The CDR3 DNA follows: TGTGCCAGCAGCTTAGATAGCGGGAGGGACGAGCAGTACTTC.

Ten or more counts support this clonotype. The chain combines TRBV3-1 with TRBJ2-3, with D perhaps TRBD1 (6 bases). Germline CDR1 and CDR2: LGHDT and YNNKEL (reference sequence). Trimming shortened V by 6 bases and J by 4 bases, and 20 bases separated the two germline ends. The CDR3 extends over 16 amino acids. Written as DNA, the CDR3 is TGTGCCAGCAGGAAGGCGCCTACAGGGTTCCCAGATACGCAGTATTTT. Protein: CASRKAPTGFPDTQYF.

This clonotype was detected only a few times. The chain combines TRBV28 with TRBJ1-1; no clear D gene. Between the trimmed V and J ends, which lost 6 bases and 5 bases, there was a span of 4 bases. CDR1 is MDHEN and CDR2 is SYDVKM in the germline V gene. CDR3 size: 10 residues. The CDR3 here is CASRETEAFF. As DNA, the CDR3 is TGTGCCAGCAGGGAGACTGAAGCTTTCTTT.

This clonotype has just a few counts. This chain links TRBV6-5 with TRBJ2-1, with TRBD1 as a possible D gene (5 bases). The germline V gene encodes CDR1 MNHEY and CDR2 SVGAGI. V was pared by 0 bases and J by 13 bases, with 16 bases between. This CDR3 has 14 residues. The DNA for the CDR3 is TGTGCCAGCAGTTACTCGCCAGCTGGGGCAATTCAGTTCTTC. It specifies CASSYSPAGAIQFF.

This clonotype has more than one count but fewer than ten. This chain connects TRBV29-1 to TRBJ2-1; TRBD1 agrees at 11 bases. The CDR3 totals 14 residues. Looked up from germline, CDR1 is SQVTM and CDR2 is ANQGSEA. V dropped 4 bases and J dropped 6; count of bases not matched to a gene: 5. This CDR3 is CSVGTGGSVNEQFF. CDR3 DNA: TGCAGCGTTGGGACAGGGGGCTCGGTCAATGAGCAGTTCTTC.

The table lists this clonotype with a few counts. The V and J genes are TRBV5-1 and TRBJ2-1, with 7 nucleotides matching TRBD2. From germline, CDR1 is SGHRS and CDR2 YFSETQ. Trimming at V came to 0 bases and at J to 12 bases, leaving 9 bases not matched to a gene. This CDR3 is built from 14 residues. CDR3 in amino acids: CASSLGAGFGGQFF. For the CDR3, the DNA is TGCGCCAGCAGCTTGGGAGCGGGGTTCGGAGGGCAGTTCTTC.

This clonotype has only a few counts. J is TRBJ2-3 and V is TRBV20-1, with 13 bases aligning to TRBD2. Trimming cost V 1 base and J 2 bases; bases outside gene matches: 6. CDR3 length: 17 amino acids. Germline V gives CDR1 DFQATT, CDR2 SNEGSKA (reference sequence). This CDR3 is CSARVIGTSGTTDTQYF. Here the CDR3 DNA reads TGCAGTGCTAGAGTCATTGGGACTAGCGGGACCACAGATACGCAGTATTTT.

In its sample, this clonotype was seen a few times. V and J are TRBV7-8 and TRBJ2-1; 10 bases agree with TRBD2. The junction had 13 bases not matched to a gene; V was cut back by 2 bases and J by 6 bases. Germline lookup yields CDR1 SGHVS and CDR2 FQNEAQ. The CDR3 contains 18 residues. CDR3 region: CASSLYSSGGGPGNEQFF. For the CDR3, the DNA is TGTGCCAGCAGCTTATATTCTAGCGGGGGCGGCCCAGGCAATGAGCAGTTCTTC.

This clonotype was detected only once. This chain links TRBV6-6 with TRBJ2-1; D gene ambiguous. CDR1 is MNHNY, CDR2 SVGAGI, per germline (reference sequence). Trimming removed 6 bases at V and 9 bases at J, with 9 bases between. This CDR3 is built from 11 residues. In DNA, the CDR3 is TGTGCCAGCAGCCCTCAACTTGAGCAGTTCTTC. Translating gives CASSPQLEQFF.

J is TRBJ2-3 and V is TRBV30, with a weak D call TRBD2 (5 bases). The CDR3 is made up of 13 amino acids. V lost 0 bases and J 10 bases, leaving 14 bases between the germline ends. Germline values: CDR1 GTSNPN, CDR2 SVGIG (reference sequence). CDR3 DNA: TGTGCCTGGAGTGTAGGGCTAGGAGCGGCGCAGTATTTT. Protein product: CAWSVGLGAAQYF.